The clone carrying this TCR beta chain was counted many times. Its target is unknown. Building of the TCR beta libraries involved iRepertoire HTBI primers and Arm-PCR of CDR3 regions. TCRdb ran MiXCR on the multiplex PCR reads and lists one entry per CDR3 protein. This table has a few hundred thousand distinct CDR3 sequences, around 22% appearing once. This entry is derived from a study of regulatory T cells in long-lasting Graves disease. Study-wide findings and caveats: Persistent Graves' patients showed less TCR diversity than newly diagnosed patients showed. The number of shared public clonotypes was higher in persistent patients (2,741) than new patients (approximately 1,000).

The time point here: persistent/refractory GD, antithyroid drugs over 5 years with positive TRAb. Construction of the TCR library relied on RNA isolated from PBMCs. American Thyroid Association guidelines defined how Graves' disease was diagnosed. EDTA tubes received about 10 milliliters of collected peripheral blood. This TCR derives from a female donor with Graves disease. The sample in question was peripheral blood mononuclear cells (PBMCs), obtained when the disease was refractory, from a patient treated with antithyroid drugs.

CDR3 nucleotide sequence: TGTGCCAGCAGCCCGAGGGGGCTTTCGGATGAAAAACTGTTTTTT. This translates into CASSPRGLSDEKLFF. The V gene is TRBV11-2, the J gene TRBJ1-4; 7 bases map to TRBD1. CDR3 length: 15 amino acids. Trimming took 5 bases from V and 6 from J; bases not matched to a gene: 9. CDR1 is SGHAT, CDR2 FQNNGV, per germline.